Following are 4 T cell receptor beta chains from one sample sequenced in a study of human T cells and chemical hapten exposure. The total RNA was obtained from whole blood that was not fractionated. Library preparation tagged each individual cDNA molecule with a unique molecular identifier. From the reads, TCRdb called clonotypes with MiXCR, one entry per CDR3 protein. This sample carries about 120,000 distinct CDR3 sequences, 6.5% to 10% of them seen once, and the ten largest clones take roughly 1.5%. The specimen sequenced was whole blood. These TCRs come from a human donor in good health. Some clones in this sample may be carry-over from other donors' samples.

At least ten counts were recorded for this clonotype. The V gene is TRBV5-1, the J gene TRBJ2-1, with 11 nucleotides matching TRBD2. Trimming cost V 0 bases and J 8 bases; bases outside gene matches: 16. CDR1 and CDR2 (germline): SGHRS, YFSETQ. The CDR3 is 19 amino acids. CDR3 amino acids: CASSLGLAGSLTLPDEQFF. The CDR3 DNA is TGCGCCAGCAGCTTGGGACTAGCGGGATCACTTACCCTTCCGGATGAGCAGTTCTTC. Full variable domain (rest looked up from reference TRBV5-1 and TRBJ2-1): KAGVTQTPRYLIKTRGQQVTLSCSPISGHRSVSWYQQTPGQGLQFLFEYFSETQRNKGNFPGRFSGRQFSNSRSEMNVSTLELGDSALYLCASSLGLAGSLTLPDEQFFGPGTRLTVL.

This clonotype was seen many times. The chain employs TRBV7-9 and TRBJ2-7; D ambiguous. Per germline, CDR1 SEHNR and CDR2 FQNEAQ (reference sequence). Deletions cut 1 base from V and 1 base from J, with 2 bases between. The CDR3 length is 12 residues. In DNA form, the CDR3 reads TGTGCCAGCAGCTTAGGGTCCTACGAGCAGTACTTC. Its protein is CASSLGSYEQYF.

This clonotype was picked up a small number of times. The chain has TRBV19 and TRBJ2-5, with 12 bases matching TRBD1. Germline V lookup: CDR1 LNHDA, CDR2 SQIVND (reference sequence). Unmatched junction bases numbered 5, after V lost 8 bases and J lost 4 bases. This CDR3 has 14 amino acids. CDR3 DNA sequence: TGTGCCAGTGCTGGGACAGGGGGCCGAGAGACCCAGTACTTC. Protein: CASAGTGGRETQYF. Variable domain in full (rest from reference TRBV19 and TRBJ2-5): DGGITQSPKYLFRKEGQNVTLSCEQNLNHDAMYWYRQDPGQGLRLIYYSQIVNDFQKGDIAEGYSVSREKKESFPLTVTSAQKNPTAFYLCASAGTGGRETQYFGPGTRLLVL.

In the case of this clonotype: One end of the junction is discordant with germline, which a read error may explain. The V and J genes are TRBV29-1 and TRBJ1-4; no clear D gene. The germline V gene has CDR1 SQVTM and CDR2 ANQGSEA. This CDR3 contains 12 residues. The CDR3 is CSGEGANEKPFF. CDR3 sequence (DNA): TGCAGCGGAGAGGGTGCTAATGAAAAACCGTTTTTT.